This T cell receptor beta chain was documented in a study of T cell responses to AZD1222 COVID-19 vaccine (dated by TCRdb to the early 2020s). With regard to the full study: Because spike-specific TCR depth and breadth did not differ between the two schedules, AZD1222 recipients who got a second dose at roughly 4 weeks were pooled with those who got a second dose at roughly 12 weeks. TCR sequencing was performed for 233 trial participants, of whom about 200 were given two doses of AZD1222 and around 25 were given two doses of MenACWY control vaccine. Trial participants were enrolled by age into 18-55, 56-69 and 70-plus year subgroups, with about 150, 28 and 57 TCR-sequenced participants respectively. Results the study describes overall, beyond this receptor: Only five to seven AZD1222 recipients were SARS-CoV-2 seropositive at baseline, limiting conclusions about previously exposed vaccinees. CD4 TCRs associated with the vaccine covered the entire spike protein, and the dominant responses were in regions 160-218 and 743-854. No day 14 peak-response samples were available, so repertoires were characterized only after the peak T cell response. Most participants were white British and females outnumbered males, and the authors suggested that clonal diversity may have been underestimated. Nearly half of unique spike-specific TCRs reportedly recognized epitopes outside regions mutated in the B.1.351 and B.1.1.7 variants. The 56-69-year group was small, and its depth increase did not reach significance, likely because of low power. A significant rise in spike-specific TCR breadth and depth was observed after two AZD1222 doses relative to day 0 and relative to MenACWY recipients.

The CDR3 regions of human TCRbeta chains were subjected to immunosequencing. As for the original processing: TCRs in the repertoires were matched against a reference library of SARS-CoV-2-specific TCRs that had been generated with the MIRA antigen-specificity platform. Breadth was defined as the fraction of unique TCRs that were SARS-CoV-2-associated. Depth was defined as the fraction of total T cells that were SARS-CoV-2-associated. Each spike-specific TCR was assigned to its reactive spike region and to a CD4 or CD8 class using the MIRA data. Log10-transformed breadth and depth values were compared by one-way ANOVA with Sidak's multiple comparisons tests. The clones in this table, taken by TCRdb from immuneACCESS, are in-frame only. Not every clone is retained; where verified, under half of the shortfall comes from an unresolved V gene, and the cause of the rest is unknown. V, J and clone size were drawn from that table, and D and trimming were deduced from the DNA. This sample gives 75,000 to 100,000 clones in total; roughly 90% of them show up just once. The ten largest clones take up roughly 26% of the sample.

On this clone: Its antigen target is currently unknown. Nothing much larger sits one base from this clone, and base qualities are not available.

The time point label for this specimen denotes: baseline before first vaccination. Vaccinee samples were obtained from the UK trials COV001 and COV002, which included a single-blind randomized controlled phase 2/3 trial of AZD1222 (ChAdOx1 nCoV-19) in healthy adults. For TCRbeta chain sequencing, PBMC samples from trial participants were taken at day 0 and at day 28 after the second dose. This TCR derives from an adult in good health. The sample was peripheral blood, taken on day 0 of AZD1222 vaccination.

The CDR3 region reads CSASEGSLQAFF. The DNA sequence is given as TGCAGTGCTAGTGAGGGCAGCTTACAAGCTTTCTTT. The sequence links TRBV20-1 to TRBJ1-1; a confident D gene designation cannot be given. V is cut by 3 bases and J by 9 bases, and the space between the germline ends is 14 bases. The germline V gene (reference sequence) yields DFQATT for CDR1 and SNEGSKA for CDR2. The CDR3 has 12 amino acids, counting the end cysteine and phenylalanine. Only the CDR3 part of the read is kept: 36 bases, read in frame from the first base.